Listed below are T cell receptor beta chains from one sample, sequenced in a study of shared clonotypes between healthy human individuals. Sequencing was performed with immunoSEQ multiplex PCR; in TCRdb, only in-frame clones are kept and a portion is missing. Of about 660,000 clones in the sample, less than 85% were seen once. Material for sequencing was memory CD4+ T cells sorted from blood. The receptor source for this set is a woman younger than 45 in good health. CDR3s include the opening cysteine and the closing phenylalanine or tryptophan. Fields, in order: V gene, J gene, D gene, clone size, CDR3 DNA, CDR3 protein. D genes are given only for firm matches. Not all rows give a size; the values are once, few, many and, for expanded clones, a class.

TRBV4-2	TRBJ1-5	NA	NA	TGTGCCAGCAGCCAAGATGTTCGGGGAAATCAGCCCCAGCATTTT	CASSQDVRGNQPQHF
TRBV18	TRBJ2-5	NA	NA	TGTGCCAGCTCACCCGTCAAAGAGACCCAGTACTTC	CASSPVKETQYF
TRBV7-9	TRBJ1-4	NA	NA	TGTGCCAGCAGCGCGTACAGGGAATCATGGGAAAAACTGTTTTTT	CASSAYRESWEKLFF
TRBV7-9	TRBJ1-5	NA	NA	TGTGCCAGCAGCCTCTGGACGGGGCGGCGCAATCAGCCCCAGCATTTT	CASSLWTGRRNQPQHF
TRBV29-1	TRBJ1-5	NA	NA	TGCAGCGTTGCAGGGCCTGAGCCCCAGCATTTT	CSVAGPEPQHF
TRBV7-9	TRBJ1-1	NA	NA	TGTGCCAGCAGCCGGGGAGGGGACACTGAAGCTTTCTTT	CASSRGGDTEAFF
TRBV13	TRBJ2-7	TRBD2	NA	TGTGCCAGCAGCTTTTTGGCTAGCGGGCGCGGGGGGTACGAGCAGTACTTC	CASSFLASGRGGYEQYF
TRBV6-6	TRBJ1-5	NA	NA	TGTGCCAGCAGGGCGACTGATCGGCATCAGCCCCAGCATTTT	CASRATDRHQPQHF
TRBV28	TRBJ1-2	TRBD1	NA	TGTGCCAGCAGACGTCGACAGGGGGCGGGTGGCTACACCTTC	CASRRRQGAGGYTF
TRBV5-1	TRBJ1-1	NA	NA	TGCGCCAGCAGCAGAGGGACGGAGAACACTGAAGCTTTCTTT	CASSRGTENTEAFF
TRBV11-2	TRBJ1-3	NA	NA	TGTGCCAGCAGCCCGGGAAGGGGGAGGATCTCTGGAAACACCATATATTTT	CASSPGRGRISGNTIYF
TRBV2	TRBJ2-2	NA	few	TGTGCCAGCGGGCGTTGGAACACCGGGGAGCTGTTTTTT	CASGRWNTGELFF
TRBV5-1	TRBJ2-1	TRBD2	many	TGCGCCAGCAGCTTCTGGGGACTAGCGGGTGATGAGCAGTTCTTC	CASSFWGLAGDEQFF
TRBV2	TRBJ1-1	NA	many	TGTGCCAGCAGTGAACGTAGGGCGAACACTGAAGCTTTCTTT	CASSERRANTEAFF
TRBV5-4	TRBJ2-3	TRBD2	NA	TGTGCCAGCAGCCCGCCTAGCGGCCTCACAGATACGCAGTATTTT	CASSPPSGLTDTQYF
TRBV5-1	TRBJ1-1	NA	few	TGCGCCAGCAGCTCACGGCCGAACACTGAAGCTTTCTTT	CASSSRPNTEAFF
TRBV4-2	TRBJ1-4	NA	NA	TGTGCCAGCAGCCAAAATCAACGGAGGAATGAAAAACTGTTTTTT	CASSQNQRRNEKLFF
TRBV19	TRBJ1-2	NA	NA	TGTGCCACAACAGTTGCACTTAGTCCGTATGGCTACACCTTC	CATTVALSPYGYTF
TRBV28	TRBJ1-3	NA	few	TGTGCCAGCACCCTTCCGGGGTTCCCTGGAAACACCATATATTTT	CASTLPGFPGNTIYF
TRBV5-1	TRBJ2-7	TRBD2	NA	TGCGCCAGCGGTCCGGGACTAGCGGTTTACGAGCAGTACTTC	CASGPGLAVYEQYF
TRBV4-1	TRBJ2-1	TRBD2	few	TGCGCCAGCAGCCAAGGAGTACTAGCGGGAGTAGGTGAGCAGTTCTTC	CASSQGVLAGVGEQFF
TRBV2	TRBJ2-2	NA	many	TGTGCCAGCAGTCTTGTGGGAGGTGGGACCGGGGAGCTGTTTTTT	CASSLVGGGTGELFF
TRBV5-8	TRBJ2-1	TRBD2	NA	TGTGCCAGCAGAACGGGACTAGCGGGAGACTACAATGAGCAGTTCTTC	CASRTGLAGDYNEQFF
TRBV28	TRBJ1-1	NA	NA	TGTGCCAGCAGACTGCGTAACCGAAACACTGAAGCTTTCTTT	CASRLRNRNTEAFF
TRBV29-1	TRBJ2-1	NA	NA	TGCAGCGGGGTTGGGAATGAGCAGTTCTTC	CSGVGNEQFF
TRBV19	TRBJ1-4	NA	many	TGTGCCACCCGGCGAGGGGGTGAGGAAAAACTGTTTTTT	CATRRGGEEKLFF
TRBV11-2	TRBJ2-1	NA	NA	TGTGCCAGCAGCTTAGCGGGGCCACCCTTAGACAATGAGCAGTTCTTC	CASSLAGPPLDNEQFF
TRBV28	TRBJ1-1	NA	NA	TGTGCCAGCAGTTTAAGGGTACCCCCGTTCACTGAAGCTTTCTTT	CASSLRVPPFTEAFF
TRBV30	TRBJ1-1	NA	NA	TGTGCCTGGAGTCGGCTGGGGACAACGAACACTGAAGCTTTCTTT	CAWSRLGTTNTEAFF
TRBV15	TRBJ2-7	NA	NA	TGTGCCACCAGCAGAGATTTAGGTGGGTGGGAGCAGTACTTC	CATSRDLGGWEQYF
TRBV7-9	TRBJ2-5	NA	NA	TGTGCCAGCAGCCCAAATACAGGGAGGGAGACCCAGTACTTC	CASSPNTGRETQYF
TRBV25-1	TRBJ2-7	TRBD2	few	TGTGCCAGCACCGAAGCGGGAGGAGGGTACGAGCAGTACTTC	CASTEAGGGYEQYF
TRBV14	TRBJ1-1	NA	NA	TGTGCCAGCAGCCAAGAGACAGAGGTGAACACTGAAGCTTTCTTT	CASSQETEVNTEAFF
TRBV11-3	TRBJ2-1	NA	NA	TGTGCCAGCAGCATATTGCGGGGCCATGAGCAGTTCTTC	CASSILRGHEQFF
TRBV7-3	TRBJ2-7	TRBD2	NA	TGTGCCAGCAGCCAAAGCGGGACGACCTACGAGCAGTACTTC	CASSQSGTTYEQYF
TRBV27	TRBJ2-7	NA	NA	TGTGCCAGCAGTTTATCGTGGCAGGCTTCCTACGAGCAGTACTTC	CASSLSWQASYEQYF
TRBV11-2	TRBJ2-1	NA	NA	TGTGCCAGCAGCTTAGCCTCGCCTAGCGTCTATGAGCAGTTCTTC	CASSLASPSVYEQFF
TRBV4-1	TRBJ1-5	NA	many	TGCGCCAGCAGCTCGGACAGCAACAATCAGCCCCAGCATTTT	CASSSDSNNQPQHF
TRBV6-1	TRBJ2-6	NA	few	TGTGCCAGCAGTGATGCCTCTGGGGCCAACGTCCTGACTTTC	CASSDASGANVLTF
TRBV18	TRBJ2-2	NA	few	TGTGCCAGCTCCCGCGGCGGAGGTGGGTTCACCGGGGAGCTGTTTTTT	CASSRGGGGFTGELFF